This TCR beta chain was sequenced in a study of CXCR3-negative and CXCR3-positive naive CD8 T cells. Study as a whole: The study obtained 120 million to 150 million TRB reads, about 1.5 +/- 0.3 million per library.

The germline CDR1 and CDR2 sequences are SQVTM and ANQGSEA. The CDR3 runs to 16 residues. The CD45RO-CCR7+CD27+CD95- phenotype denoted naive CD8+ T cells. Note on this clonotype: Its target is not known.

Study conclusions and caveats: Comparison of naive CXCR3-negative and CXCR3-positive cells revealed similar TRBV-TRBJ usage, while memory cells differed. TRB CDR3 hydrophobicity was greater in CXCR3-positive naive cells than in CXCR3-negative naive cells. Cryopreservation partially lowered CXCR3 expression, so most assays used fresh PBMCs.

Via 5' RACE with UMI labels, TRB cDNA libraries were prepared. TCRdb re-called the 5' RACE reads; every CDR3 protein appears as one record, without DNA. The table lists 100,000 to 150,000 distinct CDR3 sequences. Sequenced: naive CXCR3+ CD8+ T cells from blood. Subset given: CD45RO-CCR7+CD27+CD95- naive CD8+ T cells expressing CXCR3 (TNR3+). The chain employs TRBV29-1 and TRBJ2-7; TCRdb outputs TRBD1, but without DNA this stays unchecked. The sequence was collected from a human donor in good health. Some clones in this sample may be carry-over from other donors' samples. The CDR3 sequence is CSVERWLGTGVGEQYF.